This TCR beta chain was captured in a study of blood T cell repertoires in COVID-19. Authors' methods: Reference gene primers were amplified, and this amplification served to estimate nucleated cell counts. Assay used: immunoSEQ multiplex PCR; TCRdb lists only in-frame clones, some missing. Clone size and V and J calls were adopted from that table, with D and trimming inferred from the DNA. The sample includes 75,000 to 95,000 clones, about 88% of them seen just once. Material: peripheral blood. The sequence was collected from a woman of 80 years or more with acute or convalescent COVID-19.

The CDR3 here is CASSDIRGVIKHEQFF. The CDR3 DNA is TGTGCCAGCAGTGATATACGCGGGGTAATTAAACATGAGCAGTTCTTC. The V gene is TRBV6-1, the J gene TRBJ2-1; possibly TRBD2 for D (6 bases). V was cut by 3 bases and J by 8 bases, with 20 bases left in between. CDR3 length: 16 amino acids. Germline V gene lookup returns CDR1 MNHNS and CDR2 SASEGT.